This T cell receptor (beta chain) derives from a study of T-cell memory formation after mild COVID-19 (dated by TCRdb to the early 2020s). Background for the entire study: TCR sequence clusters from the two donors were largely donor specific. In two donors, T-cell clones that expanded and contracted after mild COVID-19 were followed by sequencing TCRalpha and TCRbeta repertoires longitudinally. The cohort was made up of two young adult volunteers, one female and one male, who were previously healthy. Broad study findings and their caveats: Contracting CD4+ clones were found mainly in CM and EM memory subsets, while CD8+ clones were enriched in EMRA. From day 15 to 85, contracting clones showed balanced CD4/CD8 phenotypes, whereas a second wave of clones that expanded from day 15 to 37 leaned towards CD4+. Only a couple of mild cases were covered in the study, and larger cohorts including severe cases with pre-infection samples were considered necessary. The second-wave clones that peaked on day 37 were not confirmed to be SARS-CoV-2 specific. Some responding clones were detected in pre-infection memory, suggesting pre-existing cross-reactive memory T cells joined the SARS-CoV-2 response.

The germline V gene yields SGDLS for CDR1 and YYNGEE for CDR2. Relative to germline, V is missing 5 bases and J is missing 3 bases, with 10 bases of the junction outside any gene match. There are 15 amino acids in the CDR3, from cysteine to phenylalanine inclusive. The read is trimmed to its CDR3 DNA, 45 bases read in frame from base 1. Ficoll-Paque density gradient centrifugation was the method used to isolate PBMCs. The instrument was an Illumina NovaSeq 6000. cDNA libraries for TCRalpha and TCRbeta were prepared by 5'RACE using constant-segment primers, with sample barcodes and unique molecular identifiers added. Trizol reagent was used to extract RNA from every sample. Library amplification was performed in two PCR steps, and a second sample barcode and Illumina TruSeq adapters were introduced in the second step. Libraries were sequenced on an Illumina NovaSeq with 2 x 150 bp paired-end reads. The original methods were these. With migec v1.2.7, reads were demultiplexed and then collapsed into UMI-guided consensus sequences. With mixcr v2.1.11, UMI consensuses were aligned to TRA and TRB V and J templates and assembled into clonotypes. A clonotype was counted as expanded or contracted only when both edgeR and NoisET called the clonotype significant, with the noise models trained on biological replicates. For edgeR calls, a false discovery rate-adjusted p below 0.01 and a log2 fold-change threshold of 1 were applied. As an exploratory analysis of dynamics, PCA with hierarchical clustering was applied to max-normalized trajectories of the 1000 most abundant clonotypes. Separately sequenced CD4+ and CD8+ repertoires were used to assign a CD4 or CD8 phenotype to each responding clone. TCRdb reprocessed the public reads (quality trimming at Q25 with fastp, clone calling with MiXCR) and kept in-frame beta chains. Each CDR3 protein appears once, grouped with its most common genes and DNA. Here the V and J calls rest on TCRdb's processing, not on the authors' analysis. Present in this sample are some 150,000 distinct CDR3 sequences, less than 25% of which were seen just once. The ten largest clones represent approximately 25% of the sample.

This clonotype was detected only a few times. The target of this receptor is not known. No base qualities exist here, and no much larger clone lies one base off it. Rearrangement joined TRBV9 to TRBJ2-5, with TRBD1 matching 7 junction bases. The receptor was isolated from an adult woman who had mild COVID-19 (a few samples of this study predate the infection). The sample titles of this study are shuffled in the database, so cell type and time point are left out; the donor was told from shared clones. The sequencing sample was made of PBMCs or a T cell subset sorted from them (not recorded which). Read as DNA, the sequence is TGTGCCAGCAGTCCTTTAGTCGACAGGGAAGAGACCCAGTACTTC. Its translation is CASSPLVDREETQYF.